The next 25 T cell receptor beta chains were all read from a single sample in a study of T cell responses to AZD1222 COVID-19 vaccine. The table came from immunoSEQ multiplex PCR; TCRdb's copy has only in-frame clones and leaves some out. The data show approximately 200,000 clones, almost 95% seen once. Sequenced here: peripheral blood, sampled on day 0 of AZD1222 vaccination. The receptors were gathered from an adult in good health.

The chain has TRBV19 and TRBJ2-1, with D possibly matching TRBD2 (5 bases). Trimming shortened V by 6 bases and J by 1 base, and 13 bases separated the two germline ends. This CDR3 region has 15 residues. Germline-derived CDR1 and CDR2 are LNHDA and SQIVND (reference sequence). The CDR3 loop is CASSQSGASYNEQFF. CDR3 sequence (DNA): TGTGCCAGTAGCCAAAGCGGAGCGTCCTACAATGAGCAGTTCTTC.

This clone appeared a single time. The rearrangement joins TRBV7-8 to TRBJ2-7; D is ambiguous. Trimming took 0 bases from V and 5 from J, leaving 8 bases between them. This CDR3 spans 13 amino acids. Germline V CDR1 and CDR2: SGHVS, FQNEAQ. In nucleotides, the CDR3 is TGTGCCAGCAGCTTAGCAGGGTCACACGAGCAGTACTTC. It specifies CASSLAGSHEQYF.

V usage is TRBV5-1 and J usage is TRBJ2-7; tentative D call: TRBD1 (5 bases). The CDR3 sequence is 12 residues long. The germline gives CDR1 SGHRS, CDR2 YFSETQ. V lost 4 bases and J 7 bases, leaving 12 bases between the germline ends. In nucleotides, the CDR3 is TGCGCCAGCAGCCACTCCCACAGGGAGCAGTACTTC. This gives the protein CASSHSHREQYF.

The rearrangement joins TRBV28 to TRBJ2-1; D is unresolved. Trimming removed 6 bases from V and 5 bases from J, with 14 bases in between. The CDR3 sequence is 14 residues long. Germline CDR1 is MDHEN and CDR2 is SYDVKM. DNA of the CDR3: TGTGCCAGCAGATCTCCGGACCGTCACAATGAGCAGTTCTTC. Its translation is CASRSPDRHNEQFF.

The CDR3 sequence: CAWSVPSEKLFF. The CDR3 nucleotides read TGTGCCTGGAGTGTGCCTTCGGAAAAACTGTTTTTT. The rearrangement uses TRBV30 and TRBJ1-4; D remains ambiguous. The CDR3 contains 12 residues. The V end lost 0 bases, the J end lost 8 bases, and 7 bases lay between the germline ends. From germline, CDR1 is GTSNPN and CDR2 SVGIG (reference sequence). The variable domain in full, with the rest retrieved from reference TRBV30 and TRBJ1-4, is SQTIHQWPATLVQPVGSPLSLECTVEGTSNPNLYWYRQAAGRGLQLLFYSVGIGQISSEVPQNLSASRPQDRQFILSSKKLLLSDSGFYLCAWSVPSEKLFFGSGTQLSVL.

This chain links TRBV14 with TRBJ2-7, with D possibly being TRBD2 (7 bases). Trimming shortened V by 4 bases and J by 5 bases, and 15 bases separated the two germline ends. The CDR3 runs 14 residues. Germline assignment: CDR1 SGHDN and CDR2 FVKESK. The CDR3, as DNA: TGTGCCAGCAGCCCCAAGGGGGGGCGCGACGAGCAGTACTTC. Translated: CASSPKGGRDEQYF.

This chain connects TRBV10-3 to TRBJ1-1; D is unresolved. CDR1 ENHRY and CDR2 SYGVKD come from the germline V gene. This CDR3 contains 14 residues. V was trimmed by 2 bases and J by 0 bases, leaving 7 bases between them. DNA for the CDR3: TGTGCCATCAGTGAGAGGACGCTGAACACTGAAGCTTTCTTT. Translated: CAISERTLNTEAFF.

This clone showed up just once. The V call is TRBV30, the J call TRBJ1-1, with D perhaps TRBD1 (6 bases). With 0 bases removed from V and 5 bases from J, the gap between germline ends came to 16 bases. The germline V gene encodes CDR1 GTSNPN and CDR2 SVGIG (reference sequence). CDR3 length: 15 amino acids. Written as DNA, the CDR3 is TGTGCCTGGAGTGTTGGGGACACCCTAGGGACTGAAGCTTTCTTT. Translation: CAWSVGDTLGTEAFF.

J is TRBJ2-6 and V is TRBV19; 11 bases map to TRBD2. Germline V CDR1 and CDR2: LNHDA, SQIVND (reference sequence). The CDR3 loop spans 20 amino acids. V trimming: 6 bases; J trimming: 2 bases; junction bases outside the gene matches: 15. Here the CDR3 reads CASRLAGGFGTFPGANVLTF. In nucleotides, the CDR3 is TGTGCCAGTAGGCTAGCGGGAGGATTTGGGACCTTTCCTGGGGCCAACGTCCTGACTTTC.

The chain employs TRBV10-1 and TRBJ2-1, with 9 bases lining up with TRBD2. After removal of 5 bases from V and 7 bases from J, the junction contained 15 bases not matched to a gene. The germline CDR1 and CDR2 sequences are WNHNN and SYGVQD (reference sequence). This CDR3 region has 17 residues. CDR3 region: CASSPLEWREGLNEQFF. The CDR3 nucleotides are TGCGCCAGCAGTCCCCTGGAGTGGCGGGAGGGCCTTAATGAGCAGTTCTTC.

In the case of this clone: Other DNA sequences from this sample encode an identical CDR3 as well. The chain is built from TRBV3-1 (or the pseudogene TRBV3-2) and TRBJ1-5; D ambiguous. This CDR3 comprises 15 residues. Trimming shortened V by 1 base and J by 0 bases, and 7 bases separated the two germline ends. Germline values: CDR1 LGHDT, CDR2 YNNKEL (reference sequence). The CDR3 reads CASSQGGYSNQPQHF. In nucleotides, the CDR3 is TGTGCCAGCAGCCAAGGCGGATATAGCAATCAGCCCCAGCATTTT.

V usage is TRBV7-3 and J usage is TRBJ2-1, with TRBD2 identical over 7 bases. V was pared by 2 bases and J by 6 bases, with 10 bases of the junction left unmatched. CDR1 and CDR2 (germline): SGHTA, FQGTGA. This CDR3 spans 16 amino acids. The chain's CDR3 is CASSLLVGGPSNEQFF. DNA of the CDR3: TGTGCCAGCAGCTTACTGGTGGGAGGGCCAAGCAATGAGCAGTTCTTC.

This clone has a single count. The V and J genes are TRBV30 and TRBJ2-5; 8 nucleotides match TRBD2. J was trimmed by 5 bases and V by 5 bases; bases with no gene match: 16. Per germline, CDR1 GTSNPN and CDR2 SVGIG (reference sequence). This CDR3 comprises 16 residues. The CDR3: CAWDREGRAAGETQYF. CDR3 nucleotide sequence: TGTGCCTGGGACCGGGAGGGCCGCGCGGCGGGGGAGACCCAGTACTTC.

J is TRBJ1-2 and V is TRBV4-2; D gene unclear. The CDR3 is 13 residues long. From germline, CDR1 is LGHNA and CDR2 YNFKEQ. V was cut by 3 bases and J by 5 bases, with 10 bases left in between. CDR3 residues: CASSQEADYGYTF. For the CDR3, the DNA is TGTGCCAGCAGCCAGGAGGCTGATTATGGCTACACCTTC.

The chain couples TRBV15 to TRBJ1-4; TRBD1 matches at 8 bases. Germline V CDR1 and CDR2: LNHNV, YYDKDF (reference sequence). V lost 4 bases to trimming and J lost 3 bases; unmatched junction nucleotides: 10. The CDR3 has 17 residues. CDR3 amino acids: CATSIRQGKGANEKLFF. The CDR3, as DNA: TGTGCCACCAGCATCCGACAGGGGAAGGGGGCTAATGAAAAACTGTTTTTT. Supplemented by reference TRBV15 and TRBJ1-4, the full variable domain reads DAMVIQNPRYQVTQFGKPVTLSCSQTLNHNVMYWYQQKSSQAPKLLFHYYDKDFNNEADTPDNFQSRRPNTSFCFLDIRSPGLGDTAMYLCATSIRQGKGANEKLFFGSGTQLSVL.

This CDR3 reads CASSSGALGEGHQPQHF. Written as DNA, the CDR3 is TGTGCCAGCAGTTCGGGGGCTTTAGGGGAAGGCCATCAGCCCCAGCATTTT. The chain uses TRBV27 and TRBJ1-5; possibly TRBD1 for D (6 bases). V was clipped by 4 bases and J by 5 bases, with 21 bases between them. The CDR3 length is 17 residues. Germline-derived CDR1 and CDR2 are MNHEY and SMNVEV (reference sequence).

V usage is TRBV11-3 and J usage is TRBJ2-3; a possible D gene is TRBD2 (6 bases). The CDR3 has 16 amino acids. V lost 3 bases and J lost 1, with 14 bases in between. Looked up from germline, CDR1 is SGHNT and CDR2 is YENEEA. CDR3 bases: TGTGCCAGCAGCTTTGCTGGGGGGAGCGGCACAGATACGCAGTATTTT. It translates to CASSFAGGSGTDTQYF.

The V call is TRBV7-3, the J call TRBJ2-3, with unresolved D. Trimming stripped 2 bases from V and 4 bases from J, with 4 bases between. CDR1 is SGHTA and CDR2 is FQGTGA in the germline V gene. The CDR3 length is 12 residues. The CDR3 region has the DNA TGTGCCAGCAGCTTACTTGCAGATACGCAGTATTTT. It encodes CASSLLADTQYF.

V and J are TRBV19 and TRBJ1-1, with 9 bases aligning to TRBD1. Germline lookup yields CDR1 LNHDA and CDR2 SQIVND (reference sequence). The CDR3 runs 14 residues. V lost 7 bases to trimming and J lost 7 bases; unmatched junction nucleotides: 10. The CDR3 sequence: CASTRTGARGEAFF. The CDR3 DNA reads TGTGCCAGTACTCGGACAGGGGCGAGGGGTGAAGCTTTCTTT.

The chain carries TRBV19 and TRBJ1-2; D gene ambiguous. Germline CDR1 and CDR2: LNHDA and SQIVND (reference sequence). V was cut by 5 bases and J by 6 bases, with 25 bases left in between. The CDR3 loop spans 17 amino acids. CDR3 DNA sequence: TGTGCCAGTAGTCCCGTATCCAGAACCACCAGGTTGGATGGCTACACCTTC. Its protein product is CASSPVSRTTRLDGYTF.

CDR3 region: CASSNFYTGELFF. The CDR3 bases are TGTGCCAGCAGTAACTTCTACACCGGGGAGCTGTTTTTT. The chain joins TRBV3-1 (or the pseudogene TRBV3-2) to TRBJ2-2, with D unclear. Germline V gives CDR1 LGHDT, CDR2 YNNKEL (reference sequence). This CDR3 comprises 13 residues. V lost 6 bases, J lost 3 bases, and 8 bases lay in between.

In nucleotides, the CDR3 is TGTGCCAGTAGTATAGGCCGCGGACAGTTCTACGAGCAGTACTTC. Amino acids: CASSIGRGQFYEQYF. This rearrangement joins TRBV19 to TRBJ2-7; perhaps TRBD1 as D (6 bases). V was trimmed by 1 base and J by 3 bases, leaving 13 bases between them. CDR3 length: 15 amino acids. Per the germline V gene, CDR1 is LNHDA and CDR2 is SQIVND (reference sequence). Supplemented by reference TRBV19 and TRBJ2-7, the full variable domain reads DGGITQSPKYLFRKEGQNVTLSCEQNLNHDAMYWYRQDPGQGLRLIYYSQIVNDFQKGDIAEGYSVSREKKESFPLTVTSAQKNPTAFYLCASSIGRGQFYEQYFGPGTRLTVT.

The chain combines TRBV29-1 with TRBJ2-3; no clear D. The V and J ends lost 1 base and 4 bases respectively, with 6 bases between them. Germline CDR1 reads SQVTM; CDR2 reads ANQGSEA. The CDR3 covers 12 residues. The CDR3 here is CSVEALADTQYF. Written as DNA, the CDR3 is TGCAGCGTTGAAGCCCTAGCAGATACGCAGTATTTT.

The chain links TRBV18 to TRBJ2-3, with D unclear. The CDR3 extends over 14 amino acids. Trimming left V 4 bases short and J 4 bases short, with 12 bases between. CDR1 is KGHSH and CDR2 is LQKENI in the germline V gene. The CDR3 DNA reads as TGTGCCAGCTCACGAGGAAGGACGGCAGATACGCAGTATTTT. Protein sequence: CASSRGRTADTQYF.

The chain carries TRBV10-3 and TRBJ2-7, with 8 nucleotides matching TRBD1. The CDR3 consists of 13 residues. Trimming at V came to 7 bases and at J to 0 bases, leaving 2 bases not matched to a gene. The V gene's germline CDR1 is ENHRY and CDR2 SYGVKD. CDR3 sequence reads: CAITGQGSYEQYF. CDR3 bases: TGTGCCATCACAGGACAGGGCTCCTACGAGCAGTACTTC.